Listed below are T cell receptor beta chains from one sample, sequenced in a study of T-cell memory formation after mild COVID-19. MiXCR, applied by TCRdb to the 5' RACE reads, yields one record per CDR3 protein. Of approximately 150,000 distinct CDR3 sequences in the sample, under 25% were seen once. Sequencing input: PBMCs or a T cell subset sorted from them (not recorded which). The receptors originated from an adult woman who had mild COVID-19 (a few samples of this study predate the infection). Cell type and time point are not known. Both conserved end residues are part of each CDR3.

v_call	j_call	cdr3_length	cdr3_aa
TRBV5-1	TRBJ2-5	15	CASRFGLAGGETQYF
TRBV5-1	TRBJ2-3	15	CASSLAPGSTDTQYF
TRBV10-2	TRBJ2-4	14	CATRGQGAKNIQYF
TRBV7-2	TRBJ2-3	10	CASSLYTQYF
TRBV2	TRBJ2-7	15	CASSEEGMAYYEQYF
TRBV18	TRBJ1-2	15	CASSPGGGQNYGYTF
TRBV7-2	TRBJ2-7	13	CASRRVGNYEQYF
TRBV5-1	TRBJ2-7	14	CASSSRTGDDEQYF
TRBV24-1	TRBJ2-7	11	CATEVSHEQYF
TRBV3-1	TRBJ1-5	16	CASSSHGGGREQPQHF
TRBV6-2/TRBV6-3	TRBJ2-1	14	CASRSSGRKNEQFF
TRBV3-1	TRBJ2-7	16	CASSFGTSGNPYEQYF
TRBV2	TRBJ1-1	13	CASAGNEDTEAFF
TRBV7-2	TRBJ1-2	14	CASSFIGRAGSYTF
TRBV5-1	TRBJ2-3	12	CASTSGVNTQYF
TRBV4-1	TRBJ2-1	16	CASSQDPGQGQNEQFF
TRBV12-3/TRBV12-4	TRBJ1-1	15	CASSSAAGLNTEAFF
TRBV20-1	TRBJ2-3	12	CSAIRGPDTQYF
TRBV5-1	TRBJ2-5	16	CASSSGTSLSRETQYF
TRBV15	TRBJ2-3	15	CATSRDRGRADTQYF
TRBV7-8	TRBJ2-7	16	CASSQSGTGSSYEQYF
TRBV2	TRBJ1-6	14	CASSGDFYNSPLHF
TRBV18	TRBJ1-1	12	CASSPLVASAFF
TRBV7-3	TRBJ2-3	15	CASSLGPSGTDTQYF
TRBV4-2	TRBJ2-4	16	CASSQDSLAGEGIQYF
TRBV11-1	TRBJ2-1	15	CASSLVLAKGDEQFF
TRBV7-8	TRBJ1-1	15	CASSPREGVVTEAFF
TRBV5-5	TRBJ1-2	14	CASIRQGTNYGYTF
TRBV18	TRBJ2-3	13	CASSPQGSDTQYF
TRBV15	TRBJ2-4	14	CATSRDLAKNIQYF
TRBV6-5	TRBJ2-5	14	CASSATGFGETQYF
TRBV7-2	TRBJ1-5	12	CASSWNSQPQHF
TRBV12-3/TRBV12-4	TRBJ2-2	13	CASSSRRTGELFF
TRBV12-5	TRBJ2-1	20	CASGLVQFWTSGNEHNEQFF
TRBV12-3/TRBV12-4	TRBJ1-1	17	CASSPGDRVVAWTEAFF
TRBV29-1	TRBJ2-5	13	CSVGSAEQETQYF
TRBV10-3	TRBJ2-5	14	CAISESARVETQYF